The present TCR beta chain was sequenced within a study of Ad26.COV2.S vaccination and SARS-CoV-2 variants. Study summary: The donor was enrolled in the Ad26.COV2.S arm of the COV1001 trial. Study-level results: Higher spike-specific TCR breadth was found in vaccine recipients than in placebo recipients. For non-spike TCRs, breadth in vaccine recipients resembled that in placebo recipients.

Regarding this clone: Its antigen is as yet unknown.

Regarding treatment: approximately 18 received Ad26.COV2.S at low or high dose, single or two shots; several received placebo; per-sample allocation not given. Specimen acquisition occurred on day 63 following the initial vaccine or placebo injection. Donation was by an adult aged 18-55 years who was in Boston. Generated by immunoSEQ multiplex PCR, the TCRdb table keeps only in-frame clones and is missing some. The sample has 430,000 or so clones, roughly nine tenths seen once. This TCR came from a person between 18 and 60 years old who received the Ad26.COV2.S COVID-19 vaccine or a placebo. The sample here was peripheral blood, taken in a trial of Ad26.COV2.S vaccine versus placebo.

The CDR3 nucleotides read TGTGCCAGCAGCCAAGGACCCGACGGTGAGCAGTTCTTC. The encoded protein is CASSQGPDGEQFF. This rearrangement joins TRBV7-8 to TRBJ2-1; D ambiguous. V was cut by 5 bases and J by 9 bases, with 14 bases left in between. Germline V gene sequence: CDR1 SGHVS, CDR2 FQNEAQ. There are 13 residues in the CDR3.